The 15 T cell receptor beta chains listed next were all sequenced from one sample in a study of cytomegalovirus exposure and HLA in healthy donors. PCR used 60 Vbeta primers and 13 Jbeta primers. The data were produced by immunoSEQ multiplex PCR, yet TCRdb's version contains in-frame clones alone and is incomplete. The data hold some 100,000 clones, with 79% observed a single time. The sample was PBMCs. All receptors come from a female donor in good health and CMV-seropositive.

V usage is TRBV19 and J usage is TRBJ2-7, with TRBD2 matching over 11 bases. The CDR3 spans 14 residues. Germline V gene lookup returns CDR1 LNHDA and CDR2 SQIVND (reference sequence). The junction had 3 bases not matched to a gene; V was cut back by 4 bases and J by 4 bases. CDR3 DNA sequence: TGTGCCAGTAGTACCCGGACTAGCGGGTACGAGCAGTACTTC. Translating gives CASSTRTSGYEQYF.

The V call is TRBV19, the J call TRBJ1-1; TRBD1 agrees at 9 bases. The CDR3 runs 13 residues. The V gene end was trimmed by 4 bases and the J gene end by 6 bases; junction bases not matched to a gene: 3. Germline V gives CDR1 LNHDA, CDR2 SQIVND (reference sequence). Here the CDR3 DNA reads TGTGCCAGTAGTAGGACAGGGGAGGCTGAAGCTTTCTTT. This gives the protein CASSRTGEAEAFF. Combining the CDR3 with reference TRBV19 and TRBJ1-1 gives the whole variable domain DGGITQSPKYLFRKEGQNVTLSCEQNLNHDAMYWYRQDPGQGLRLIYYSQIVNDFQKGDIAEGYSVSREKKESFPLTVTSAQKNPTAFYLCASSRTGEAEAFFGQGTRLTVV.

This clone has only a few counts. This chain connects TRBV9 to TRBJ1-6, with D unresolved. Germline CDR1 reads SGDLS; CDR2 reads YYNGEE. V lost 4 bases, J lost 9 bases, and 26 bases lay in between. CDR3 length: 18 residues. The CDR3 DNA reads as TGTGCCAGCAGCTCCTCCTGGGAGGGAGCCCTAGTGGGTTCACCCCTCCACTTT. Encoded protein: CASSSSWEGALVGSPLHF.

The V call is TRBV27, the J call TRBJ2-7, with 7 bases matching TRBD2. The CDR3 has 15 amino acids. In germline, CDR1 is MNHEY, CDR2 SMNVEV (reference sequence). With V trimmed by 5 bases and J by 1 base, 8 bases remained unmatched. The CDR3 here is CASSPPEAGSYEQYF. The CDR3 DNA is TGTGCCAGCAGTCCCCCCGAAGCGGGGTCCTACGAGCAGTACTTC.

The chain has TRBV19 and TRBJ1-4, with D possibly matching TRBD1 (6 bases). This CDR3 contains 16 residues. V lost 3 bases and J lost 4, with 15 bases in between. Looked up from germline, CDR1 is LNHDA and CDR2 is SQIVND (reference sequence). The CDR3 region is CASSIPETGRNEKLFF. Here the CDR3 DNA reads TGTGCCAGTAGTATCCCCGAGACAGGCCGTAATGAAAAACTGTTTTTT.

This sequence joins TRBV7-2 and TRBJ2-5; D is perhaps TRBD2 (6 bases). The CDR3 extends over 16 amino acids. V was clipped by 2 bases and J by 5 bases, with 18 bases between them. Germline assignment: CDR1 SGHTA and CDR2 FQGNSA. The CDR3 sequence: CASSLQRVEPMETQYF. The CDR3 DNA reads TGTGCCAGCAGCTTACAGCGGGTGGAACCAATGGAGACCCAGTACTTC.

The rearrangement joins TRBV2 to TRBJ2-3; D remains ambiguous. Trimming pared 8 bases from V and 6 bases from J, leaving 21 bases between. The CDR3 length is 15 residues. CDR1 and CDR2 from the germline V gene are SNHLY and FYNNEI. The CDR3: CASPPTSDVLDTQYF. CDR3 DNA sequence: TGTGCCAGCCCCCCGACGAGCGATGTTTTGGATACGCAGTATTTT.

This clone was observed a single time. The rearrangement uses TRBV4-3 and TRBJ1-6; D may be TRBD1 (5 bases). This CDR3 region has 15 residues. Between the trimmed V and J ends, which lost 1 base and 7 bases, there was a span of 11 bases. Germline loops: CDR1 LGHNA, CDR2 YSLEER. CDR3 loop: CASSQVSGPNSPLHF. DNA of the CDR3: TGCGCCAGCAGCCAAGTTTCAGGGCCGAATTCACCCCTCCACTTT.

This clone was detected only a few times. This chain uses TRBV7-9 with TRBJ2-7; 11 nucleotides agree with TRBD1. V shed 0 bases, J shed 6 bases, and the junction held 1 base outside the gene matches. Germline V CDR1 and CDR2: SEHNR, FQNEAQ (reference sequence). CDR3 length: 14 amino acids. CDR3 bases: TGTGCCAGCAGCTTAGCGGGGACAGGGGGCGAGCAGTACTTC. Translated: CASSLAGTGGEQYF.

The chain is built from TRBV19 and TRBJ2-7; 13 bases match TRBD2. CDR3 size: 16 residues. Germline CDR1 and CDR2: LNHDA and SQIVND (reference sequence). Trimming cost V 1 base and J 5 bases; bases outside gene matches: 5. The CDR3 sequence: CASSIVLAGGFDEQYF. The DNA of the CDR3 is TGTGCCAGTAGTATAGTACTAGCGGGAGGGTTCGACGAGCAGTACTTC. Together with reference TRBV19 and TRBJ2-7, the CDR3 gives the full variable domain: DGGITQSPKYLFRKEGQNVTLSCEQNLNHDAMYWYRQDPGQGLRLIYYSQIVNDFQKGDIAEGYSVSREKKESFPLTVTSAQKNPTAFYLCASSIVLAGGFDEQYFGPGTRLTVT.

The chain uses TRBV18 and TRBJ2-2; D unresolved. Germline CDR1 KGHSH, CDR2 LQKENI. With 1 base removed from V and 4 bases from J, the gap between germline ends came to 4 bases. CDR3 length: 13 residues. CDR3 loop: CASSPQSTGELFF. CDR3 nucleotides: TGTGCCAGCTCACCACAGAGCACCGGGGAGCTGTTTTTT.

The table lists this clone with a few counts. The chain has TRBV6-6 and TRBJ2-7; the D is unclear. CDR1 is MNHNY and CDR2 is SVGAGI in the germline V gene (reference sequence). Deletions cut 2 bases from V and 6 bases from J, with 8 bases between. This CDR3 region has 12 residues. The CDR3 bases are TGTGCCAGCAGTTACGAAGAGTCCGAGCAGTACTTC. Protein sequence: CASSYEESEQYF.

This chain connects TRBV7-6 to TRBJ2-7; D is unresolved. Trimming shortened V by 5 bases and J by 3 bases, and 14 bases separated the two germline ends. This CDR3 is built from 14 residues. The germline V gene has CDR1 SGHVS and CDR2 FNYEAQ. CDR3 sequence: CASSPRGTLYEQYF. CDR3 bases: TGTGCCAGCAGCCCCCGAGGAACCCTCTACGAGCAGTACTTC. Looking up the rest from reference TRBV7-6 and TRBJ2-7 gives the full variable domain: GAGVSQSPRYKVTKRGQDVALRCDPISGHVSLYWYRQALGQGPEFLTYFNYEAQQDKSGLPNDRFSAERPEGSISTLTIQRTEQRDSAMYRCASSPRGTLYEQYFGPGTRLTVT.

This clone was observed a few times. One junction end disagrees with the germline gene, perhaps due to a read error. The V and J genes are TRBV5-1 and TRBJ2-6, with TRBD1 as a possible D gene (5 bases). The CDR3 contains 15 residues. Germline CDR1 SGHRS, CDR2 YFSETQ. CDR3 amino acids: CASSLKRDGANGLTF. Here the CDR3 DNA reads TGCGCCAGCAGCTTGAAAAGGGATGGGGCCAACGGCCTGACTTTC.

Here the CDR3 DNA reads TGTGCCAGCAGCTTATCGCGGGGCAAGGGGCTTCTGTACTTC. Protein sequence: CASSLSRGKGLLYF. The chain couples TRBV7-2 to TRBJ2-7; D is perhaps TRBD2 (6 bases). Trimming left V 2 bases short and J 12 bases short, with 20 bases between. The V gene's germline CDR1 is SGHTA and CDR2 FQGNSA. The CDR3 extends over 14 amino acids.